These T cell receptor beta chains were read from a single sample in a study of beta chain features in type 1 diabetes. Assay used: immunoSEQ multiplex PCR; TCRdb lists only in-frame clones, some missing. The table has hundreds of thousands of clones, about 11% seen once; the top ten hold around 0.015%. The sequenced sample was naive CD4+ T cells from blood. These receptors were taken from a young man with type 1 diabetes. The CDR3 runs from the conserved cysteine through the conserved F or W. D genes are given only for firm matches. Rows give clone size only sometimes, using once, few, many, or a class for an expanded clone.

TRBV19	once	TRBJ2-1	-	CASSIGTPNEQFF	TGTGCCAGTAGTATCGGGACTCCCAATGAGCAGTTCTTC
TRBV14	few	TRBJ1-6	-	CASSPGTANSPLHF	TGTGCCAGCAGCCCCGGGACTGCCAATTCACCCCTCCACTTT
TRBV6-5	-	TRBJ1-1	TRBD1	CASSYPGQGLGEAFF	TGTGCCAGCAGTTACCCGGGACAGGGGTTAGGTGAAGCTTTCTTT
TRBV7-9	-	TRBJ2-1	TRBD2	CASSFPSGGGNEQFF	TGTGCCAGCAGCTTTCCTAGCGGGGGAGGCAATGAGCAGTTCTTC
TRBV28	-	TRBJ1-1	-	CASSSDYTEAFF	TGTGCCAGCAGCTCGGACTACACTGAAGCTTTCTTT
TRBV10-3	few	TRBJ1-5	-	CAISGSGAGGNQPQHF	TGTGCCATCAGTGGGTCCGGAGCTGGCGGCAATCAGCCCCAGCATTTT
TRBV5-1	few	TRBJ2-5	-	CASSLVEGGQETQYF	TGCGCCAGCAGCTTGGTTGAGGGAGGCCAAGAGACCCAGTACTTC
TRBV21-1	-	TRBJ1-1	-	CASLREGAEAFF	TGTGCCAGCCTCCGTGAAGGGGCTGAAGCTTTCTTT
TRBV11-2	few	TRBJ2-7	-	CASSLAYYEQYF	TGTGCCAGCAGCTTGGCTTACTACGAGCAGTACTTC
TRBV4-2	few	TRBJ2-1	TRBD2	CASSHKGTSGGVEQFF	TGTGCCAGCAGCCATAAAGGGACTAGCGGGGGGGTTGAGCAGTTCTTC
TRBV5-1	few	TRBJ2-3	-	CASSFMQGPDTQYF	TGCGCCAGCAGCTTTATGCAGGGCCCAGATACGCAGTATTTT
TRBV30	-	TRBJ2-3	TRBD2	CACSPGGPSTDTQYF	TGTGCCTGCTCCCCGGGGGGGCCTAGCACAGATACGCAGTATTTT
TRBV28	-	TRBJ2-7	-	CASSRTRSYEQYF	TGTGCCAGCAGCCGGACACGCTCCTACGAGCAGTACTTC
TRBV10-3	few	TRBJ1-5	-	CAISESTPGREQPQHF	TGTGCCATCAGTGAGTCGACTCCGGGCCGGGAGCAGCCCCAGCATTTT
TRBV11-2	few	TRBJ1-4	-	CASSLEAAVGKLFF	TGTGCCAGCAGCTTAGAGGCGGCGGTGGGAAAACTGTTTTTT
TRBV7-3	-	TRBJ2-1	-	CASSRESSYNEQFF	TGTGCCAGCAGCCGAGAAAGCTCCTACAATGAGCAGTTCTTC
TRBV6-5	-	TRBJ2-2	-	CASSYEGGGLSRELFF	TGTGCCAGCAGTTACGAAGGCGGGGGCCTCTCCCGGGAGCTGTTTTTT
TRBV5-1	-	TRBJ1-6	TRBD1	CASSYQGVGSPLHF	TGCGCCAGCAGCTACCAGGGGGTCGGTTCACCCCTCCACTTT
TRBV7-8	-	TRBJ2-5	-	CASSRQETQYF	TGTGCCAGCAGCCGCCAAGAGACCCAGTACTTC
TRBV12-5	-	TRBJ2-7	-	CASGERGYEQYF	TGTGCTAGTGGCGAACGGGGATACGAGCAGTACTTC
TRBV4-3	-	TRBJ2-2	-	CASSQYQGTGELFF	TGCGCCAGCAGCCAGTATCAGGGGACCGGGGAGCTGTTTTTT
TRBV6-5	few	TRBJ2-7	TRBD1	CASSLEHRGSYEQYF	TGTGCCAGCTCCTTGGAGCACAGGGGGTCCTACGAGCAGTACTTC
TRBV5-4	few	TRBJ1-1	-	CASSLGERAFF	TGTGCCAGCAGCTTGGGCGAGAGGGCTTTCTTT
TRBV19	few	TRBJ1-6	TRBD1	CASSSGQGGSPLHF	TGTGCCAGTAGCTCGGGACAGGGAGGCTCACCCCTCCACTTT
TRBV5-4	-	TRBJ1-2	TRBD1	CASSLRQGLANYGYTF	TGTGCCAGCAGCCTCCGACAGGGGCTAGCTAACTATGGCTACACCTTC
TRBV28	once	TRBJ1-5	-	CASSLQDQPQHF	TGTGCCAGCAGTTTACAGGATCAGCCCCAGCATTTT
TRBV5-1	few	TRBJ2-3	-	CASSLGRPGTDTQYF	TGCGCCAGCAGCTTGGGGCGGCCCGGGACAGATACGCAGTATTTT
TRBV9	-	TRBJ1-2	-	CASSGTGSGYTF	TGTGCCAGCAGCGGTACAGGGTCTGGCTACACCTTC
TRBV11-1	few	TRBJ2-1	TRBD2	CASSPGGNEQFF	TGTGCCAGCAGCCCCGGGGGGAATGAGCAGTTCTTC
TRBV4-2	few	TRBJ2-2	-	CASSHGANTGELFF	TGTGCCAGCAGCCACGGGGCGAACACCGGGGAGCTGTTTTTT
TRBV6-1	few	TRBJ1-1	TRBD1	CASGDRGNTEAFF	TGTGCCAGCGGGGACAGGGGGAACACTGAAGCTTTCTTT
TRBV10-3	-	TRBJ2-1	TRBD2	CAISYSGGAGDEQFF	TGTGCCATCAGTTATAGCGGGGGGGCCGGGGATGAGCAGTTCTTC
TRBV6-5	few	TRBJ1-1	-	CASRGGGTEAFF	TGTGCCAGCCGGGGGGGAGGCACTGAAGCTTTCTTT
TRBV6-1	-	TRBJ2-3	TRBD2	CASSTRGGPDTQYF	TGTGCCAGCAGCACTCGGGGGGGGCCAGATACGCAGTATTTT
TRBV7-8	-	TRBJ2-5	-	CASSPLLLYQETQYF	TGTGCCAGCAGCCCCTTACTACTATACCAAGAGACCCAGTACTTC
TRBV10-3	once	TRBJ2-7	-	CAISESRTAYEQYF	TGTGCCATCAGTGAGTCGAGGACAGCCTACGAGCAGTACTTC
TRBV4-2	few	TRBJ1-6	-	CASSQDWRNSPLHF	TGTGCCAGCAGCCAAGATTGGCGGAATTCACCCCTCCACTTT
TRBV4-3	-	TRBJ1-5	-	CASSQDFAGDQPQHF	TGCGCCAGCAGCCAAGATTTTGCGGGCGATCAGCCCCAGCATTTT
TRBV7-9	-	TRBJ2-7	TRBD1	CASSSQGEAEQYF	TGTGCCAGCAGCTCCCAGGGGGAAGCCGAGCAGTACTTC
TRBV7-9	-	TRBJ1-2	TRBD1	CASSFRQGVDGYTF	TGTGCCAGCAGCTTTCGACAGGGTGTCGATGGCTACACCTTC
TRBV28	few	TRBJ2-7	TRBD2	CASSPTSGAPYEQYF	TGTGCCAGCAGCCCTACTAGCGGGGCTCCCTACGAGCAGTACTTC
TRBV4-1	-	TRBJ2-3	-	CASSQLASASTDTQYF	TGTGCCAGCAGCCAATTGGCTAGTGCTAGCACAGATACGCAGTATTTT
TRBV2	few	TRBJ1-1	-	CASSGDRPSTEAFF	TGTGCCAGCAGTGGAGACAGGCCATCCACTGAAGCTTTCTTT
TRBV5-1	few	TRBJ2-3	TRBD1	CASSFRDSSTDTQYF	TGCGCCAGCAGCTTCCGGGACAGTAGCACAGATACGCAGTATTTT
TRBV2	few	TRBJ1-4	-	CASRLAGQGEKLFF	TGTGCCAGCAGATTGGCGGGGCAGGGCGAAAAACTGTTTTTT
TRBV7-9	few	TRBJ2-5	TRBD1	CASSQGTGQETQYF	TGTGCCAGCAGTCAGGGGACAGGCCAAGAGACCCAGTACTTC
TRBV12-5	few	TRBJ2-1	TRBD2	CASGLVAAGESEQFF	TGTGCTAGTGGTTTGGTAGCAGCGGGGGAGAGTGAGCAGTTCTTC
TRBV7-8	few	TRBJ2-5	-	CASSLYQEQETQYF	TGTGCCAGCAGCTTATATCAGGAACAAGAGACCCAGTACTTC
TRBV28	-	TRBJ1-1	-	CASSSRGRAEAFF	TGTGCCAGCAGTTCCCGGGGGAGAGCTGAAGCTTTCTTT
TRBV2	-	TRBJ2-5	TRBD1	CASSAITGEETQYF	TGTGCCAGCAGCGCCATAACAGGGGAAGAGACCCAGTACTTC
TRBV15	-	TRBJ1-2	TRBD1	CATSRFDRDGGYTF	TGTGCCACCAGCAGGTTCGACAGGGACGGTGGCTACACCTTC
TRBV5-1	-	TRBJ2-1	-	CASSWGVADYNEQFF	TGCGCCAGCAGCTGGGGGGTAGCGGATTACAATGAGCAGTTCTTC